This T cell receptor (beta chain) was identified in a study of T cell changes during pregnancy in multiple sclerosis. Sequencing was performed with immunoSEQ multiplex PCR; in TCRdb, only in-frame clones are kept and a portion is missing. The repertoire has approximately 130,000 clones, roughly 95% of them found once; the top ten carry roughly 0.45%. The germline CDR1 and CDR2 sequences are SEHNR and FQNEAQ (reference sequence). The junction had 5 bases not matched to a gene; V was cut back by 5 bases and J by 5 bases. The CDR3 covers 14 residues. V and J are TRBV7-9 and TRBJ1-4; TRBD1 matches at 7 bases. The receptor's source is a female donor with multiple sclerosis, enrolled in a pregnancy study. This material consisted of peripheral blood, taken after pregnancy. The DNA of the CDR3 is TGTGCCAGCAGCAACGACAGGGCGAATGAAAAACTGTTTTTT. Amino acids: CASSNDRANEKLFF.